This passage covers 11 T cell receptor beta chains from one sample sequenced in a study of T cell responses to AZD1222 COVID-19 vaccine. Clones were sequenced by immunoSEQ multiplex PCR, and TCRdb holds only the in-frame ones, with some missing. The sample yields some 120,000 clones, approximately 84% seen once. The material sequenced was peripheral blood, taken on day 0 of AZD1222 vaccination. Receptor source: an adult in good health.

This clone has just one count. This chain uses TRBV7-9 with TRBJ2-3, with a tentative D call TRBD2 (6 bases). The CDR3 consists of 13 residues. The germline V and J ends were trimmed by 8 bases and 4 bases, with 13 bases remaining between them. Germline CDR1 is SEHNR and CDR2 is FQNEAQ (reference sequence). This chain's CDR3 is CASVLWGADTQYF. The CDR3 bases are TGTGCCAGCGTCTTGTGGGGGGCAGATACGCAGTATTTT.

The chain links TRBV7-9 to TRBJ1-1; no clear D. The CDR3 spans 15 residues. V was trimmed by 6 bases and J by 0 bases, leaving 14 bases between them. The germline V gene has CDR1 SEHNR and CDR2 FQNEAQ (reference sequence). Written as DNA, the CDR3 is TGTGCCAGCAGTAGGGTAGCCGTTATGAACACTGAAGCTTTCTTT. Translation gives CASSRVAVMNTEAFF.

The chain links TRBV23-1 to TRBJ1-5; perhaps TRBD1 as D (5 bases). TRBV23-1 is identified as an open reading frame with a role that is uncertain. The CDR3 sequence is 17 residues long. The V and J ends lost 3 bases and 3 bases respectively, with 18 bases between them. The chain's CDR3 is CASSHSLERGPNQPQHF. CDR3 nucleotides: TGCGCCAGCAGTCACTCACTTGAACGGGGCCCCAATCAGCCCCAGCATTTT.

The rearrangement joins TRBV7-2 to TRBJ2-1; 11 positions match TRBD2. Germline V gene data show CDR1 as SGHTA and CDR2 as FQGNSA. V shed 5 bases, J shed 4 bases, and the junction held 10 bases outside the gene matches. The CDR3 runs to 17 residues. The CDR3 is CASSPTRLAGQYNEQFF. In DNA, the CDR3 is TGTGCCAGCAGCCCTACCCGACTAGCGGGGCAGTACAATGAGCAGTTCTTC.

The chain links TRBV9 to TRBJ2-1; 9 positions agree with TRBD1. The V gene's germline CDR1 is SGDLS and CDR2 YYNGEE. This CDR3 is 12 amino acids long. The J segment lost 7 bases and the V segment lost 7 bases, leaving 3 bases of the junction unmatched. CDR3 sequence: CASGDRENEQFF. CDR3 DNA: TGTGCCAGCGGGGACAGGGAGAATGAGCAGTTCTTC. Combining the CDR3 with reference TRBV9 and TRBJ2-1 gives the whole variable domain DSGVTQTPKHLITATGQRVTLRCSPRSGDLSVYWYQQSLDQGLQFLIQYYNGEERAKGNILERFSAQQFPDLHSELNLSSLELGDSALYFCASGDRENEQFFGPGTRLTVL.

In nucleotides, the CDR3 is TGTGCCAGCGGGCACGGCTCCTACAATGAGCAGTTCTTC. This encodes CASGHGSYNEQFF. The J gene is TRBJ2-1, the V gene TRBV27; D gene uncertain. CDR3 size: 13 residues. Germline V gene lookup returns CDR1 MNHEY and CDR2 SMNVEV (reference sequence). Trimming pared 8 bases from V and 0 bases from J, leaving 8 bases between.

The chain links TRBV7-9 to TRBJ2-7; D is uncertain. The CDR3 runs to 14 residues. V was pared by 6 bases and J by 6 bases, with 18 bases between. CDR1 and CDR2 from the germline V gene are SEHNR and FQNEAQ (reference sequence). DNA for the CDR3: TGTGCCAGCAGTCAAGAAACTTTTCGAGCCGAGCAGTACTTC. This codes for CASSQETFRAEQYF.

CDR3 in amino acids: CATSGGRSSGNTIYF. DNA for the CDR3: TGTGCCACCAGTGGAGGACGGAGCTCTGGAAACACCATATATTTT. This sequence joins TRBV24-1 and TRBJ1-3, with no clear D. Germline CDR1 and CDR2: KGHDR and SFDVKD. The CDR3 consists of 15 residues. Trimming shortened V by 5 bases and J by 0 bases, and 10 bases separated the two germline ends.

This sequence joins TRBV2 and TRBJ1-4; 10 nucleotides align to TRBD1. Per germline, CDR1 SNHLY and CDR2 FYNNEI. There are 15 residues in the CDR3. V lost 9 bases and J lost 3; bases outside the gene matches: 7. The CDR3: CASGTGATSNEKLFF. The CDR3 DNA is TGTGCCAGTGGGACAGGGGCCACCTCTAATGAAAAACTGTTTTTT.

The V gene is TRBV5-1, the J gene TRBJ2-7, with D maybe TRBD2 (5 bases). V gave up 0 bases and J gave up 2 bases, with 9 bases separating them. CDR3 length: 14 residues. Germline V gives CDR1 SGHRS, CDR2 YFSETQ. The CDR3 sequence: CASSLGTVTYEQYF. CDR3 coding DNA: TGCGCCAGCAGCTTGGGGACTGTAACCTACGAGCAGTACTTC. Using reference TRBV5-1 and TRBJ2-7 for the parts outside the CDR3, the full variable domain is KAGVTQTPRYLIKTRGQQVTLSCSPISGHRSVSWYQQTPGQGLQFLFEYFSETQRNKGNFPGRFSGRQFSNSRSEMNVSTLELGDSALYLCASSLGTVTYEQYFGPGTRLTVT.

The chain uses TRBV28 and TRBJ2-7; TRBD2 matches 13 bases. CDR1 is MDHEN, CDR2 SYDVKM, per germline. The V and J ends lost 6 bases and 3 bases, in that order; junction bases with no gene match: 5. The CDR3 is made up of 15 amino acids. CDR3 coding DNA: TGTGCCAGCAGCTCGACTAGCGGGGGGTTCTACGAGCAGTACTTC. Protein product: CASSSTSGGFYEQYF.